The rows below give T cell receptor beta chains drawn from one sample of a study of Ad26.COV2.S vaccination and SARS-CoV-2 variants. The protocol was immunoSEQ multiplex PCR, while the TCRdb copy is restricted to in-frame clones and leaves out a portion. The table has some 300,000 clones, around 83% seen once. The material was peripheral blood, obtained in a trial of Ad26.COV2.S vaccine versus placebo. Receptors were obtained from a person between 18 and 59 years old who received the Ad26.COV2.S COVID-19 vaccine or a placebo. The CDR3 runs from the conserved cysteine through the conserved F or W.

J | V | CDR3
TRBJ2-3 | TRBV2 | CASSERTDLDTQYF
TRBJ1-1 | TRBV30 | CAWSVRQANTEAFF
TRBJ1-2 | TRBV4-1 | CASSQDRRYGYTF
TRBJ1-1 | TRBV5-1 | CASSLQPENTEAFF
TRBJ1-1 | TRBV5-1 | CASSPLPLTGTNTEAFF
TRBJ1-5 | TRBV30 | CAWSVRRGKDQPQHF
TRBJ1-5 | TRBV7-9 | CASSQGFHQPQHF
TRBJ2-5 | TRBV6-1 | CASSELRSSGKGKETQYF
TRBJ2-1 | TRBV5-1 | CASSLVGGAGGQSYNEQFF
TRBJ2-1 | TRBV7-2 | CASSRRDRGDYNEQFF
TRBJ1-1 | TRBV19 | CASSREQGRFGTEAFF
TRBJ1-6 | TRBV3-1/TRBV3-2 | CASSQDAGVGSPLHF
TRBJ1-2 | TRBV19 | CASTTGGRKKSYGYTF
TRBJ1-2 | TRBV9 | CASSVATGEANYGYTF
TRBJ1-2 | TRBV30 | CAWSVRGTGNYGYTF
TRBJ2-1 | TRBV7-3 | CASSLTGQSGTEQFF